This entry features one T cell receptor beta chain sequence. The antigen remains undetermined. 5'RACE, which relied on constant-segment primers, yielded TCR alpha and TCR beta cDNA libraries carrying sample barcodes and UMIs. TCRdb ran MiXCR on the 5' RACE reads and lists one entry per CDR3 protein. The table includes 270,000 or so distinct CDR3 sequences, around 17% detected once. Germline V gene sequence: CDR1 SGHTA, CDR2 FQGTGA. The V end lost 1 base, the J end lost 0 bases, and 8 bases lay between the germline ends. The CDR3 loop spans 15 amino acids. The sample is drawn from a study of T-cell memory formation after mild COVID-19. Study findings and constraints: From day 15 to 85, contracting clones were balanced between CD4 and CD8, whereas later expanders leaned toward CD4+.

Sequencing input: PBMCs or a T cell subset sorted from them (not recorded which). The clonotype comes from a young man who had mild COVID-19 (a few samples of this study predate the infection). Cell type and time point are not known. V and J are TRBV7-3 and TRBJ2-3, with a tentative D call TRBD2 (5 bases). Written as DNA, the CDR3 is TGTGCCAGCAGCTTAAATCCGGGGAGCACAGATACGCAGTATTTT. It translates to CASSLNPGSTDTQYF.